The rows below give T cell receptor beta chains drawn from one sample of a study of blood T cells in healthy people across ages. TCRdb redid the calling of the 5' RACE reads with MiXCR, one entry per CDR3 protein. This sample has 800,000 to 950,000 distinct CDR3 sequences, with 25% to 35% found just once. Separately, the same data were catalogued under a study of T cells of mothers and their children.

Material for sequencing was blood. These receptors originate from a woman aged 40-49 years in good health. CDR3s include the opening cysteine and the closing phenylalanine or tryptophan. A D gene is named only where the DNA matches it firmly. Clone size is shown for a subset of rows, as once, few, many or a class of expanded clone.

d_gene	v_gene	j_gene	abundance	CDR3nt	CDR3aa
-	TRBV10-3	TRBJ1-5	few	TGTGCCATCAGTGGACAGCCGGATCAGCCCCAGCATTTT	CAISGQPDQPQHF
TRBD1	TRBV25-1	TRBJ2-7	-	TGTGCCAGCACCGACTCGGGACAGACGTACGAGCAGTACTTC	CASTDSGQTYEQYF
-	TRBV29-1	TRBJ2-2	-	TGCAGCGTTGACAGGAGGAACACCGGGGAGCTGTTTTTT	CSVDRRNTGELFF
TRBD1	TRBV2	TRBJ2-6	many	TGTGCCAGCAGGGGACAGGGACCTAGCTCTGGGGCCAACGTCCTGACTTTC	CASRGQGPSSGANVLTF
-	TRBV28	TRBJ1-5	few	TGTGCCAGCATAACAGGGTCAGGGAGCAATCAGCCCCAGCATTTT	CASITGSGSNQPQHF
TRBD2	TRBV7-2	TRBJ2-7	-	TGTGCCAGCAGTTTATCTAGCGGGTCCTACAATGAGCAGTACTTC	CASSLSSGSYNEQYF
-	TRBV4-3	TRBJ1-5	few	TGCGCCAGCAGCCCTTGGGGAGGGGGTGGTCAGCCCCAGCATTTT	CASSPWGGGGQPQHF
-	TRBV19	TRBJ1-5	-	TGTGCCAGTAGCCCCTCCGCGGCAAGTAGCAATCAGCCCCAGCATTTT	CASSPSAASSNQPQHF
TRBD1	TRBV27	TRBJ1-1	-	TGTGCCAGCCATCCCGACAGGGGAGGCACTGAAGCTTTCTTT	CASHPDRGGTEAFF
-	TRBV7-2	TRBJ2-4	-	TGTGCCAGCAGCTTGGGGGCACGTATAAACATTCAGTACTTC	CASSLGARINIQYF
-	TRBV20-1	TRBJ2-5	many	TGCAGTGCTAGGAGGACACCCAGGGAGACCCAGTACTTC	CSARRTPRETQYF
-	TRBV20-1	TRBJ1-1	-	TGCAGTGCTTCAAGGGGTTCCCGGCGTGAGACTGAAGCTTTCTTT	CSASRGSRRETEAFF
TRBD1	TRBV20-1	TRBJ1-6	many	TGCAGTGCTAGCCTTACAGGGGGCGGATATAATTCACCCCTCCACTTT	CSASLTGGGYNSPLHF
-	TRBV7-2	TRBJ2-7	few	TGTGCCAGCAGCTTAGAGAACGGACAAACCTACGAGCAGTACTTC	CASSLENGQTYEQYF
-	TRBV3-1	TRBJ2-7	-	TGTGCCAGCAGCCACGATTGGCAGGGAGAAACCACGTACAATGAGCAGTACTTC	CASSHDWQGETTYNEQYF
TRBD2	TRBV12-3/TRBV12-4	TRBJ2-1	many	TGTGCCAGCAGTTTAGAGGGCGGGGGGCTGAATGAGCAGTTCTTC	CASSLEGGGLNEQFF
TRBD2	TRBV28	TRBJ2-7	-	TGTGCCAGCAGTTTGCTAGCGGGGGGGTTATACGAGCAGTACTTC	CASSLLAGGLYEQYF
TRBD1	TRBV7-9	TRBJ2-5	once	TGTGCCAGCAGCTTCGGACAGGGGGCGGGGGAGACCCAGTACTTC	CASSFGQGAGETQYF
-	TRBV5-1	TRBJ2-1	-	TGCGTCAGCAGCTTTAGGCAGTGGGGCTACAATGAGCAGTTCTTC	CVSSFRQWGYNEQFF
-	TRBV7-8	TRBJ1-4	-	TGTGCCAGCAGCTTAGTGGGGCCAGGTCCCCTATTTAATGAAAAACTGTTTTTT	CASSLVGPGPLFNEKLFF
-	TRBV28	TRBJ2-5	-	TGTGCCAGCGGATACAGCTACCAAGAGACCCAGTACTTC	CASGYSYQETQYF
-	TRBV5-6	TRBJ1-5	-	TGTGCCAGCAGCCTAGGGACGGCGAGGCAGCCCCAGCATTTT	CASSLGTARQPQHF
-	TRBV28	TRBJ1-1	-	TGTGCCAGCAGTTTTCTCCTCGTGGGTACCGACACTGAAGCTTTCTTT	CASSFLLVGTDTEAFF
-	TRBV10-3	TRBJ1-1	-	TGTGCCACCCTGCGACCGGGGAGCACTGAAGCTTTCTTT	CATLRPGSTEAFF
TRBD2	TRBV5-1	TRBJ2-1	few	TGCGCCAGCACCGTTTCGGGGGGATATAATGAGCAGTTCTTC	CASTVSGGYNEQFF
TRBD1	TRBV3-1	TRBJ1-1	-	TGTGCCACACGGGACAGGAACACTGAAGCTTTCTTT	CATRDRNTEAFF
TRBD1	TRBV6-4	TRBJ2-6	-	TGTGCCAGCAGTGAACAGGGGGCTGGGGCCAGCGTCCTGACTTTC	CASSEQGAGASVLTF
-	TRBV6-1	TRBJ2-7	-	TGTGCCAGCACCACAGGGCTTCGGGACGAGCAGTACTTC	CASTTGLRDEQYF
-	TRBV29-1	TRBJ2-5	-	TGCAGCGCGGAGGGGGGCTACTATGCGGAGCAGTACTTC	CSAEGGYYAEQYF
-	TRBV6-5	TRBJ2-2	-	TGTGCCAGCAGTTATCGGGGGATGGGGAACGGGGAGCTGTTTTTT	CASSYRGMGNGELFF
-	TRBV18	TRBJ1-5	-	TGTGCCAGCTCACCTCTGAGTCCCAGGAGCAATCAGCCCCAGCATTTT	CASSPLSPRSNQPQHF
-	TRBV5-6	TRBJ1-1	-	TGTGCCTGCAGCTCGCCCGGGACGGCGAACACTGAAGCTTTCTTT	CACSSPGTANTEAFF
-	TRBV7-2	TRBJ2-3	-	TGTGCCAGCAGCTTGTGGGATGCAGTTCCTACGCAGTATTTT	CASSLWDAVPTQYF
TRBD1	TRBV12-3/TRBV12-4	TRBJ2-3	-	TGTGCCAGCAGACGCAGCCAACAGGGGGGAGATACGCAGTATTTT	CASRRSQQGGDTQYF
-	TRBV14	TRBJ2-3	-	TGTGCCAGCAGCCAAACGGGGGATGGGCAGTATTTT	CASSQTGDGQYF
-	TRBV27	TRBJ2-3	few	TGTGCCAGCAGTGTTATTTCGGCGACCTACCATACGCAGTATTTT	CASSVISATYHTQYF
-	TRBV5-6	TRBJ2-7	-	TGTGCCAGCAGCTACGATACAGGGTCCGAGCAGTACTTC	CASSYDTGSEQYF
-	TRBV10-3	TRBJ2-5	many	TGTGCCATCAGTGAGTCGGAAGAGACCCAGTACTTC	CAISESEETQYF
-	TRBV28	TRBJ2-3	few	TGTGCCAGCAGTTCCCCTGCTTTGGGGGGACGCACAGATACGCAGTATTTT	CASSSPALGGRTDTQYF
-	TRBV3-1	TRBJ2-5	many	TGTGCCAGCAGCCAAGGTTCAGGGTTGGAGACCCAGTACTTC	CASSQGSGLETQYF
TRBD1	TRBV6-5	TRBJ1-1	-	TGTGCCAGCAGTTACATGGGACAGGGAGTTCAGGCTTTCTTT	CASSYMGQGVQAFF
-	TRBV7-9	TRBJ1-1	-	TGTGCCAGCAGCTTAATGTGGGGCACTGAAGCTTTCTTT	CASSLMWGTEAFF
-	TRBV7-8	TRBJ2-1	-	TGTGCCAGCGGCTTTCAGGGGAATGAGCAGTTCTTC	CASGFQGNEQFF
-	TRBV20-1	TRBJ2-1	-	TGCAGTGCTAGCGGTCGGGATTCTAATGTGGTACATGAGCAGTTCTTC	CSASGRDSNVVHEQFF
-	TRBV4-3	TRBJ2-1	-	TGCGCCAGCAGCCAAGCCTGGCTGGCGGGCGGAAATGAGCAGTTCTTC	CASSQAWLAGGNEQFF
-	TRBV5-1	TRBJ1-4	-	TGCGCCAGCAGCTCAGGGTCTACTAATGAAAAACTGTTTTTT	CASSSGSTNEKLFF
-	TRBV24-1	TRBJ1-1	-	TGTGCCACCAGTGTTGGGGCAGGGGAGGCTTTCTTT	CATSVGAGEAFF
TRBD2	TRBV5-1	TRBJ2-3	many	TGCGCCAGCAGCTTGGAGTCTAGCGGGTTGAAAGATACGCAGTATTTT	CASSLESSGLKDTQYF
TRBD1	TRBV28	TRBJ2-7	few	TGTGCCAGCAGTGCCCCACCGGGACAGGAGACCTACGAGCAGTACTTC	CASSAPPGQETYEQYF
-	TRBV9	TRBJ1-4	-	TGTGCCAGCCAGCCCAGGTGGGGTGAAAAACTGTTTTTT	CASQPRWGEKLFF
-	TRBV28	TRBJ2-5	-	TGTGTCAGCAGTTTAGTCCCTAGGAGGGGCTTCCTTGGAGAGACCCAGTACTTC	CVSSLVPRRGFLGETQYF
-	TRBV20-1	TRBJ2-7	few	TGCAGTGCTAAGTCAGGTCTGACCTCCTACGAGCAGTACTTC	CSAKSGLTSYEQYF
-	TRBV2	TRBJ2-5	-	TGTGCCAGCAGGGCTCTCGCCCAAGAGACCCAGTACTTC	CASRALAQETQYF